The source of this T cell receptor beta chain is a study of blood T cell repertoires in COVID-19. Across the study: The United States, Italy and Spain were the sources of the acute and convalescent COVID-19 samples.

CDR1 and CDR2 (germline): KGHSH, LQKENI. This CDR3 is built from 16 residues. Unmatched junction bases numbered 13, after V lost 3 bases and J lost 6 bases. Authors' processing steps: Amplification from reference gene primers served as the basis for estimated nucleated cell counts. TCRdb's table, derived via immunoSEQ multiplex PCR, lists solely in-frame clones and lacks some. Clone size and the V and J calls come from that table; the DNA yielded D and trimming. The table lists 150,000 to 200,000 clones, just under 95% of them singletons. This chain uses TRBV18 with TRBJ2-7, with 8 bases that match TRBD1. The specimen was peripheral blood. The sequence was obtained from a woman in her fifties or sixties with acute or convalescent COVID-19. The CDR3: CASSPYRTGSPVEQYF. The CDR3, as DNA: TGTGCCAGCTCACCTTACAGGACAGGGTCTCCAGTCGAGCAGTACTTC.